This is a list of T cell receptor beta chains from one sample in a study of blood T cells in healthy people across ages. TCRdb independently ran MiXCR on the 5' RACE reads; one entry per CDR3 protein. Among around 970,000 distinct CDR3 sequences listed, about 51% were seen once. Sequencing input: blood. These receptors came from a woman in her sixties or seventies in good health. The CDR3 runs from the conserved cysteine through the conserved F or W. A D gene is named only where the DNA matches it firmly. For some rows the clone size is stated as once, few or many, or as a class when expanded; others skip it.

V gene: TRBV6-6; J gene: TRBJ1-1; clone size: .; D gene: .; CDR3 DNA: TGTGCCAGCAGTTACCGGACCCGCCCACAAGCTTTCTTT; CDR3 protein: CASSYRTRPQAFF
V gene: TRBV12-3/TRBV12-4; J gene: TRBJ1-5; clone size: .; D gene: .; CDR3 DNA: TGTGCCAGCAGTACCCTCGGGGGGGCTCAGCCCCAGCATTTT; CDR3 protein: CASSTLGGAQPQHF
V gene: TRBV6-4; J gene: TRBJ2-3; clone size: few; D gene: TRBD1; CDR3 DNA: TGTGCCAGCAGTGACTCTTACAGGGGCGGGACAGATACGCAGTATTTT; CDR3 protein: CASSDSYRGGTDTQYF
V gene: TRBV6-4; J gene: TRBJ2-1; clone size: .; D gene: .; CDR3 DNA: TGTGCCAGCAGCGCAGGGGCGCGGGAGTCAGGTGAGCAGTTCTTC; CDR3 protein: CASSAGARESGEQFF
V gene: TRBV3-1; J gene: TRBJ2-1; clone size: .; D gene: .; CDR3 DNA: TGTGCCAGCAGCCAAGTCCAGGCTAGACATGAGCAGTTCTTC; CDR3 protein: CASSQVQARHEQFF
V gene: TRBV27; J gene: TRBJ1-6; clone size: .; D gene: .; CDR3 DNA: TGTGCCACTACGGACAGAACCAATTCACCCCCCCACTTT; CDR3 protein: CATTDRTNSPPHF
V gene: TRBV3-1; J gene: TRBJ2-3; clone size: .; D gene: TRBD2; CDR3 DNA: TGTGCCAGCAGCCATAGGACTAGCGGGAGAGGTATAGATACGCAGTATTTT; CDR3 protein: CASSHRTSGRGIDTQYF
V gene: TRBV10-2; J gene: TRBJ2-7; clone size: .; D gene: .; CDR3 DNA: TGCGCCAGCAGTGGACAAGAGCAGTACTTC; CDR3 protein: CASSGQEQYF
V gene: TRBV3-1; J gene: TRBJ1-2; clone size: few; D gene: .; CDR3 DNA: TGTGCCAGCAGCCTAGGGCCAGCTAACTATGGCTACACCTTC; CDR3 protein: CASSLGPANYGYTF
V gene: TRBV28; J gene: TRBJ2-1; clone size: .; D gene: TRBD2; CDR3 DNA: TGTGCCAGCAGTTTACGTAGCGGGATTTACGGTGAGCAGTTCTTC; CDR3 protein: CASSLRSGIYGEQFF
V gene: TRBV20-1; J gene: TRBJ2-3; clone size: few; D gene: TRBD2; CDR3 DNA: TGCAGACTAGCGGGAGGTTGGAATACGCAGTATTTT; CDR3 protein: CRLAGGWNTQYF
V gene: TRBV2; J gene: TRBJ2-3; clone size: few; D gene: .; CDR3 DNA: TGTGCCAGCAATTGGATCTCAGATACGCAGTATTTT; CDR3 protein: CASNWISDTQYF
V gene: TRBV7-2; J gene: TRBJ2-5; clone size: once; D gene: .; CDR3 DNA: TGTGCCAGCATCTCAAGGCCCGTTTCAGCGGAAGGGCCGCGGAATGAGCAGTACTTC; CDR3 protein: CASISRPVSAEGPRNEQYF
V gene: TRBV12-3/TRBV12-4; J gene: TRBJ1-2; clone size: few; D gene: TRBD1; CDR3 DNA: TGTGCCAGCAGTTTCGGGCAGGGGGCTAGCTATGGCTACACCTTC; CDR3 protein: CASSFGQGASYGYTF
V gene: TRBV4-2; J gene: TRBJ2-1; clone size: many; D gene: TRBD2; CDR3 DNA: TGTGCCAGCAGCCACCCGGGAGGGGATGAGCAGTTCTTC; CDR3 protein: CASSHPGGDEQFF
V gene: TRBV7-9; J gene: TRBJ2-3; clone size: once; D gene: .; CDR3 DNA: TGTGCCAGCACCCGTCTAAATACAGATACGCAGTATTTT; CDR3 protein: CASTRLNTDTQYF
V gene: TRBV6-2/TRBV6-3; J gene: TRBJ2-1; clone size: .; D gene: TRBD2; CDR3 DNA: TGTGCCAGCAGGGATAGCGGGAAGTCCTACAATGAGCAGTTCTTC; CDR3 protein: CASRDSGKSYNEQFF
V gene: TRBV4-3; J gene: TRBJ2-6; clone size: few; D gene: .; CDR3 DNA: TGCGCCAGCAGCCAAGAGACGGGGAACTCTGGGGCCAACGTCCTGACTTTC; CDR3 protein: CASSQETGNSGANVLTF
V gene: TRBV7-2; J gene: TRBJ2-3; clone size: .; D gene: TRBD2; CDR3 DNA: TGTGCCAGCAGCTTAGCTCCGGACGTGGCGGGAGATGCAGATACGCAGTATTTT; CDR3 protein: CASSLAPDVAGDADTQYF
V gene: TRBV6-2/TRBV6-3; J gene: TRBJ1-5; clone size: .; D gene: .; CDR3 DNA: TGTGCCAGCCAGATTGCGGCCGGACGCAATCAGCCCCAGCATTTT; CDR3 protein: CASQIAAGRNQPQHF
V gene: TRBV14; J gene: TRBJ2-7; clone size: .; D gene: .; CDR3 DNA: TGTGCCAGCAGCCAGGTAGTGAAATCCTACGAGCAGTACTTC; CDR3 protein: CASSQVVKSYEQYF
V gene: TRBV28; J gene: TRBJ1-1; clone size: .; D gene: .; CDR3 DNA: TGTGCCAGCAACCAGTTTGGTGAAGCTTTCTTT; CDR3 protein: CASNQFGEAFF
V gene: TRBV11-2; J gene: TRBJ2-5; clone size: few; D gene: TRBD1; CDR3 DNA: TGTGCCAGCAGCCGACAGGGAGAGACCCAGTACTTC; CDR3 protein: CASSRQGETQYF
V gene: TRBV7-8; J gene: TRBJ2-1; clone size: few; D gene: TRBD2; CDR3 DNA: TGTGCCAGCAGCACCCAAGGACTAGCGCACAATGAGCAGTTCTTC; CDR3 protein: CASSTQGLAHNEQFF
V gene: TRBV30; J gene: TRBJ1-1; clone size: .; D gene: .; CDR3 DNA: TGTGCTTTGGGCAGCCTGAACACTGAAGCTTTCTTT; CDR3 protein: CALGSLNTEAFF
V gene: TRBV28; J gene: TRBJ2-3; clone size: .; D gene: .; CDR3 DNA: TGTGCCAGCAGTACCCGGAACAGCATTGGGGGCACAGATACGCAGTATTTT; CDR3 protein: CASSTRNSIGGTDTQYF
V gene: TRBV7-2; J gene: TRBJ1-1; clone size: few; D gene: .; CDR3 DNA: TGTGCCAGCAGCTTAGGTTTGGCCCGGGTGCAGTGGACTGAAGCTTTCTTT; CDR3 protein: CASSLGLARVQWTEAFF
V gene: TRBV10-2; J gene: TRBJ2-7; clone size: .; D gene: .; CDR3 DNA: TGCGCCAGCAGTGAGACAGAGTACGAGCAGTACTTC; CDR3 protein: CASSETEYEQYF
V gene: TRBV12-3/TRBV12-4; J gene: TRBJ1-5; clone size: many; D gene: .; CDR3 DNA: TGTGCCAGCAGTTTGGTCCCAGGGAAAGGGCAGCCCCAGCATTTT; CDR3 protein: CASSLVPGKGQPQHF
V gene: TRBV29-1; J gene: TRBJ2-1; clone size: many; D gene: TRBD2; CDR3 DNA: TGCAGCGTCGGTCTTGGTCCTAGCGGTTACAATGAGCAGTTCTTC; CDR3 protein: CSVGLGPSGYNEQFF
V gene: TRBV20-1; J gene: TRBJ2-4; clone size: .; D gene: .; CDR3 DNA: TGCAGTGCTAGAGATCTCGTCCCTCGGGAGCAGTACTTC; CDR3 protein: CSARDLVPREQYF